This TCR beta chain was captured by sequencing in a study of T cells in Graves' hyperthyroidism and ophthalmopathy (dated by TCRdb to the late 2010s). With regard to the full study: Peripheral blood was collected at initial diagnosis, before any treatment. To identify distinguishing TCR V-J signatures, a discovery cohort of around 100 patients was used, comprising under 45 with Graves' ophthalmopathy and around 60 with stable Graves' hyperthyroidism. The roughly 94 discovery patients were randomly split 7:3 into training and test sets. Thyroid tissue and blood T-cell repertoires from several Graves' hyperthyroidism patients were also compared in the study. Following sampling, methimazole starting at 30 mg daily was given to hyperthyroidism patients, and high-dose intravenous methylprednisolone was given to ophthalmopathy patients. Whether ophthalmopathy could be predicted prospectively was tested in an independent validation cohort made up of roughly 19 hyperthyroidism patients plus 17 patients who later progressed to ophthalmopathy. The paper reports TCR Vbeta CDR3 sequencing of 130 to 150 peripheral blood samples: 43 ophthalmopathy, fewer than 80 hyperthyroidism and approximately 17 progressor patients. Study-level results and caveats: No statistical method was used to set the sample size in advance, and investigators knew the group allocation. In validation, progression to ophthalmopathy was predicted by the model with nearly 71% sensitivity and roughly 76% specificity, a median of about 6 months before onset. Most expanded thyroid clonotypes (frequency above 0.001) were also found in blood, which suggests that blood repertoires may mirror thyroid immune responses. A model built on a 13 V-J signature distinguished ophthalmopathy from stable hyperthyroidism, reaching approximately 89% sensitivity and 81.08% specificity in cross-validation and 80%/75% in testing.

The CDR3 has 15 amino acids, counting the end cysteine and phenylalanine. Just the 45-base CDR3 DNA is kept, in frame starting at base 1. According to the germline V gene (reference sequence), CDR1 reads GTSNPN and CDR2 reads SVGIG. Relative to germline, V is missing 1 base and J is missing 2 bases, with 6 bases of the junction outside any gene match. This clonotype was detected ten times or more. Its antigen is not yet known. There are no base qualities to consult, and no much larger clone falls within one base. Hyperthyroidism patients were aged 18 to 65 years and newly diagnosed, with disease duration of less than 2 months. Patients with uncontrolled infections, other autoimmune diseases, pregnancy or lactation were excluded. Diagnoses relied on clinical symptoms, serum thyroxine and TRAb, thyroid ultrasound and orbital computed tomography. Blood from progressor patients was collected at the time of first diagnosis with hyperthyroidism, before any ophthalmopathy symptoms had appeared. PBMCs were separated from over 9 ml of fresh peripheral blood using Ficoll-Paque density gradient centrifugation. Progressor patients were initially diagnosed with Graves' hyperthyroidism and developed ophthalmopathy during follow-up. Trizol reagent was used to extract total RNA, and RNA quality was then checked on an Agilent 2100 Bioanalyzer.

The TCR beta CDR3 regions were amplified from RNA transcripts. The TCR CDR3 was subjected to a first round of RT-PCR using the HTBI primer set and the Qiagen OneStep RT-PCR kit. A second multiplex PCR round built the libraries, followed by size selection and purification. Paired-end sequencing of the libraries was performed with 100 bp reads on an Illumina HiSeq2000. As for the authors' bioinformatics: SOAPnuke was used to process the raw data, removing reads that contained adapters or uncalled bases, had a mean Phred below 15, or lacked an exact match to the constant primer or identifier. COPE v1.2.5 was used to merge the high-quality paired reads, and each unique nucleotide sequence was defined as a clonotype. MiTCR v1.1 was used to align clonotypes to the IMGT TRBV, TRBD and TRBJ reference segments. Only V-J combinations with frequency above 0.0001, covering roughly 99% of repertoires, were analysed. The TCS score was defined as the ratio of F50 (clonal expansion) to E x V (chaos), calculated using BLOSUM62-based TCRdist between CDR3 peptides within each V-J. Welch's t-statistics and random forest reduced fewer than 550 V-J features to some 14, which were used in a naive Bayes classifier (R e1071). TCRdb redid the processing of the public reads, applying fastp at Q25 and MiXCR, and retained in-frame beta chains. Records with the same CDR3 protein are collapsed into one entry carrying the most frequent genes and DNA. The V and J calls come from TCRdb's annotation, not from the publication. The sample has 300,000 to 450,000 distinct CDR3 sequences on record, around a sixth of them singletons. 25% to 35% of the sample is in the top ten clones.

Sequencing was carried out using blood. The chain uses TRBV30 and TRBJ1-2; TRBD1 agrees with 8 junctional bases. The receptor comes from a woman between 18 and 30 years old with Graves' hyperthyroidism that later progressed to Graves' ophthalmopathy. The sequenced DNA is TGTGCCTGGAGTGCCGTTCAGGGGGCAAACTATGGCTACACCTTC. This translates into CAWSAVQGANYGYTF.